The 27 T cell receptor beta chains given below trace back to one sample, sequenced in a study of radiation and T cells in renal cell carcinoma. Time point reported: blood 2 weeks post-SBRT. Regarding treatment: 15 Gy SBRT to primary tumor, nephrectomy 4 weeks later. TCRdb's table, derived via immunoSEQ multiplex PCR, lists solely in-frame clones and lacks some. Of some 50,000 clones detected, approximately 80% appear once; the ten largest clones hold approximately 28%. Specimen: blood, collected from a patient whose treatment included radiotherapy and nephrectomy. These receptors were obtained from a woman aged 70-85 years with renal cell carcinoma.

The rearrangement joins TRBV5-1 to TRBJ2-7; 11 nucleotides match TRBD1. The germline V gene encodes CDR1 SGHRS and CDR2 YFSETQ. The CDR3 length is 14 residues. The V and J ends lost 4 bases and 3 bases, in that order; junction bases with no gene match: 3. CDR3: CASSPGTGGYEQYF. The CDR3, as DNA: TGCGCCAGCAGCCCGGGGACAGGGGGCTACGAGCAGTACTTC.

This chain joins TRBV10-3 and TRBJ2-7, with TRBD2 matching 8 bases. The CDR3 loop spans 15 amino acids. V lost 3 bases to trimming and J lost 5 bases; unmatched junction nucleotides: 9. Germline V lookup: CDR1 ENHRY, CDR2 SYGVKD. The DNA of the CDR3 is TGTGCCATCAGTGAATCGAGCGGGAGTGCCGACGAGCAGTACTTC. The encoded protein is CAISESSGSADEQYF.

This sequence joins TRBV9 and TRBJ1-4, with D uncertain. The CDR3 contains 14 residues. CDR1 and CDR2 from the germline V gene are SGDLS and YYNGEE. With 5 bases removed from V and 0 bases from J, the gap between germline ends came to 8 bases. CDR3 in DNA: TGTGCCAGCAGTTCTCAGGCAACTAATGAAAAACTGTTTTTT. It codes for CASSSQATNEKLFF.

This rearrangement joins TRBV28 to TRBJ2-5, with 10 bases lining up with TRBD1. Germline trimming cut 0 bases from V and 4 bases from J; bases unmatched to any gene: 5. Germline CDR1 reads MDHEN; CDR2 reads SYDVKM. The CDR3 extends over 16 amino acids. CDR3 in amino acids: CASSLWAWTGGETQYF. The DNA of the CDR3 is TGTGCCAGCAGTTTATGGGCGTGGACAGGGGGAGAGACCCAGTACTTC.

This chain connects TRBV28 to TRBJ1-1; 7 bases are a match to TRBD1. V lost 5 bases, J lost 3 bases, and 9 bases stayed unmatched. The CDR3 is made up of 15 amino acids. Germline CDR1 reads MDHEN; CDR2 reads SYDVKM. The CDR3 DNA reads TGTGCCAGCAGTCCCCCCCAAGACAGGGACACTGAAGCTTTCTTT. This codes for CASSPPQDRDTEAFF.

This clone was seen once. This chain links TRBV7-9 with TRBJ2-3; 12 nucleotides align to TRBD2. V was pared by 5 bases and J by 3 bases, with 3 bases of the junction left unmatched. This CDR3 region has 15 residues. Germline CDR1 and CDR2: SEHNR and FQNEAQ (reference sequence). The CDR3 DNA is TGTGCCAGCAGCCCACTAGCGGGGGGTACAGATACGCAGTATTTT. Its translation is CASSPLAGGTDTQYF. The full variable domain, completed using reference TRBV7-9 and TRBJ2-3, is DTGVSQNPRHKITKRGQNVTFRCDPISEHNRLYWYRQTLGQGPEFLTYFQNEAQLEKSRLLSDRFSAERPKGSFSTLEIQRTEQGDSAMYLCASSPLAGGTDTQYFGPGTRLTVL.

CDR3 region: CASSPDGSVEYYYGYTF. The CDR3 DNA sequence: TGTGCCAGCAGCCCTGATGGGTCGGTCGAGTACTACTATGGCTACACCTTC. This chain joins TRBV7-8 and TRBJ1-2; no definite D call. The CDR3 sequence is 17 residues long. Trimming cost V 5 bases and J 3 bases, with 22 bases left between them. Germline values: CDR1 SGHVS, CDR2 FQNEAQ.

The CDR3 loop reads CASSKGQGVYEQYF. In nucleotides, the CDR3 is TGTGCCAGTAGTAAGGGACAGGGGGTCTACGAGCAGTACTTC. The chain combines TRBV19 with TRBJ2-7; 11 bases are a match to TRBD1. Trimming took 4 bases from V and 3 from J; bases not matched to a gene: 2. This CDR3 is built from 14 residues. CDR1 and CDR2 from the germline V gene are LNHDA and SQIVND (reference sequence). Together with reference TRBV19 and TRBJ2-7, the CDR3 gives the full variable domain: DGGITQSPKYLFRKEGQNVTLSCEQNLNHDAMYWYRQDPGQGLRLIYYSQIVNDFQKGDIAEGYSVSREKKESFPLTVTSAQKNPTAFYLCASSKGQGVYEQYFGPGTRLTVT.

This clone is a singleton in its sample. The chain uses TRBV9 and TRBJ2-2; TRBD2 aligns across 11 bases. V dropped 3 bases and J dropped 3; count of bases not matched to a gene: 4. From germline, CDR1 is SGDLS and CDR2 YYNGEE. CDR3 size: 16 residues. CDR3 nucleotides: TGTGCCAGCAGCGCAACTAGCGGGGGTGACACCGGGGAGCTGTTTTTT. The encoded protein is CASSATSGGDTGELFF. Together with reference TRBV9 and TRBJ2-2, the CDR3 gives the full variable domain: DSGVTQTPKHLITATGQRVTLRCSPRSGDLSVYWYQQSLDQGLQFLIQYYNGEERAKGNILERFSAQQFPDLHSELNLSSLELGDSALYFCASSATSGGDTGELFFGEGSRLTVL.

The chain uses TRBV6-1 and TRBJ2-2, with 7 bases identical to TRBD2. Germline assignment: CDR1 MNHNS and CDR2 SASEGT. The CDR3 is 14 residues long. Trimming cost V 4 bases and J 4 bases; bases outside gene matches: 3. The CDR3 DNA reads TGTGCCAGCAGTGCTACGGGGGGCACCGGGGAGCTGTTTTTT. Protein: CASSATGGTGELFF.

The chain combines TRBV30 with TRBJ2-3; 8 nucleotides agree with TRBD2. In germline, CDR1 is GTSNPN, CDR2 SVGIG (reference sequence). This CDR3 is built from 14 residues. V lost 2 bases, J lost 2 bases, and 3 bases stayed unmatched. The CDR3 nucleotides are TGTGCCTGGAGTCCGGGACTAGTCACAGATACGCAGTATTTT. Translating gives CAWSPGLVTDTQYF.

This chain links TRBV5-4 with TRBJ1-1; weak D call: TRBD1 (6 bases). The CDR3 covers 10 residues. The V and J ends lost 6 bases and 8 bases respectively, with 8 bases between them. Per the germline V gene, CDR1 is SGHNT and CDR2 is YYREEE (reference sequence). The CDR3: CASNGQEAFF. The CDR3 DNA follows: TGTGCCAGCAACGGACAGGAAGCTTTCTTT.

The genes are TRBV7-2 and TRBJ2-1; 9 bases line up with TRBD2. V trimming: 3 bases; J trimming: 6 bases; junction bases outside the gene matches: 6. The CDR3 consists of 15 residues. CDR1 and CDR2 from the germline V gene are SGHTA and FQGNSA. For the CDR3, the DNA is TGTGCCAGCAGCTTGGTCGGCGGGAGGGGCAATGAGCAGTTCTTC. Residues: CASSLVGGRGNEQFF.

V gene TRBV10-3 combines with J gene TRBJ2-7; possibly TRBD1 for D (6 bases). The germline V gene encodes CDR1 ENHRY and CDR2 SYGVKD. CDR3 size: 15 residues. Trimming removed 5 bases from V and 2 bases from J, with 16 bases in between. DNA of the CDR3: TGTGCCATCAGTTCGCCGCAACAGGGTACCTACGAGCAGTACTTC. Protein product: CAISSPQQGTYEQYF.

The V and J genes are TRBV28 and TRBJ2-7; 12 bases match TRBD2. The CDR3 consists of 13 residues. V gave up 8 bases and J gave up 7 bases; unmatched junction bases: 6. CDR1 MDHEN and CDR2 SYDVKM come from the germline V gene. The CDR3 region has the DNA TGTGCCAGCGGCCTAGCGGGAGGGAAGGAGCAGTACTTC. Its translation is CASGLAGGKEQYF.

The rearrangement uses TRBV7-9 and TRBJ2-7, with 8 bases lining up with TRBD1. In germline, CDR1 is SEHNR, CDR2 FQNEAQ (reference sequence). This CDR3 region has 15 residues. J was trimmed by 3 bases and V by 6 bases; bases with no gene match: 10. CDR3 DNA: TGTGCCAGCAGAAACACAGGGGGGCCCATCTACGAGCAGTACTTC. Translated, it gives CASRNTGGPIYEQYF.

The V and J genes are TRBV4-1 and TRBJ1-2; 7 nucleotides line up with TRBD1. CDR3 length equals 15 residues. Germline values: CDR1 MGHRA, CDR2 YSYEKL. The trim removed 1 base at V and 2 bases at J, leaving 4 bases unmatched. The chain's CDR3 is CASSQGPGQNYGYTF. CDR3 in DNA: TGCGCCAGCAGCCAAGGGCCGGGACAGAACTATGGCTACACCTTC.

This chain connects TRBV4-2 to TRBJ1-5; 7 bases fit TRBD1. The CDR3 contains 15 residues. Per germline, CDR1 LGHNA and CDR2 YNFKEQ. J gave up 3 bases and V 9 bases, and 11 bases lay outside the gene matches. CDR3 in DNA: TGTGCCAGGGGAATTACAGGGGTATACAATCAGCCCCAGCATTTT. Translating it yields CARGITGVYNQPQHF.

This rearrangement joins TRBV5-1 to TRBJ2-1; 12 bases fit TRBD2. The CDR3 is 17 amino acids. The germline V gene has CDR1 SGHRS and CDR2 YFSETQ. Trimming at V came to 5 bases and at J to 6 bases, leaving 12 bases not matched to a gene. The CDR3: CASRSTSGGTSPNEQFF. In DNA form, the CDR3 reads TGCGCCAGCAGATCAACTAGCGGGGGGACCTCTCCCAATGAGCAGTTCTTC.

The chain carries TRBV19 and TRBJ2-6, with D tentatively TRBD2 (5 bases). Trimming stripped 3 bases from V and 4 bases from J, with 10 bases between. Germline CDR1 reads LNHDA; CDR2 reads SQIVND (reference sequence). The CDR3 runs 15 residues. The CDR3: CASSMYRGGANVLTF. Written as DNA, the CDR3 is TGTGCCAGTAGTATGTACCGCGGGGGGGCCAACGTCCTGACTTTC.

The chain joins TRBV27 to TRBJ2-5; 9 bases are shared with TRBD2. The CDR3 consists of 16 residues. Per the germline V gene, CDR1 is MNHEY and CDR2 is SMNVEV (reference sequence). V dropped 1 base and J dropped 2; count of bases not matched to a gene: 5. The CDR3 coding sequence is TGTGCCAGCAGTTTATTTCCGCGGGGGGGGCAAGAGACCCAGTACTTC. Protein product: CASSLFPRGGQETQYF.

The rearrangement joins TRBV5-4 to TRBJ2-3; 10 bases fit TRBD1. J gave up 2 bases and V 0 bases, and 3 bases lay outside the gene matches. CDR3 length: 16 residues. Per the germline V gene, CDR1 is SGHNT and CDR2 is YYREEE (reference sequence). The DNA of the CDR3 is TGTGCCAGCAGCTTGGTGGGGACAGGGGCCACAGATACGCAGTATTTT. As protein: CASSLVGTGATDTQYF.

The J gene is TRBJ2-7, the V gene TRBV6-1; D is unresolved. With 7 bases removed from V and 2 bases from J, the gap between germline ends came to 18 bases. Germline loops: CDR1 MNHNS, CDR2 SASEGT. The CDR3 runs 15 residues. This CDR3 is CASNGWQHLAYEQYF. CDR3 nucleotides: TGTGCCAGCAATGGATGGCAGCATCTCGCCTACGAGCAGTACTTC.

This clone was recorded at least ten times. This chain connects TRBV7-3 to TRBJ2-2, with 8 positions matching TRBD2. The CDR3 totals 16 residues. CDR1 is SGHTA and CDR2 is FQGTGA in the germline V gene. The J segment lost 7 bases and the V segment lost 3 bases, leaving 10 bases of the junction unmatched. This chain's CDR3 is CASSFPGGAESGELFF. CDR3 in DNA: TGTGCCAGCAGCTTCCCCGGGGGGGCCGAAAGCGGGGAGCTGTTTTTT.

The V call is TRBV7-9, the J call TRBJ2-1, with D tentatively TRBD2 (6 bases). Germline CDR1 and CDR2: SEHNR and FQNEAQ (reference sequence). This CDR3 comprises 15 residues. V shed 10 bases and J shed 0 bases, with 16 bases lying between them. As DNA, the CDR3 is TGTGCCACCAGGGAGGCGGGGAGCTCCTACAATGAGCAGTTCTTC. Its translation is CATREAGSSYNEQFF.

This sequence joins TRBV18 and TRBJ1-5; the D gene is possibly TRBD1 (6 bases). Germline V CDR1 and CDR2: KGHSH, LQKENI. The CDR3 is 13 amino acids. In DNA form, the CDR3 reads TGTACCTCCTCCTCAGGGGCTGACCAGCCCCAGCATTTT. It specifies CTSSSGADQPQHF.

The genes are TRBV6-1 and TRBJ2-1; D not resolved. Per germline, CDR1 MNHNS and CDR2 SASEGT. CDR3 length: 16 amino acids. Trimming cost V 2 bases and J 0 bases, with 11 bases left between them. As DNA, the CDR3 is TGTGCCAGCAGTGAAAGGTTGCGGAACTCCTACAATGAGCAGTTCTTC. Amino acids: CASSERLRNSYNEQFF.